A single sample is the source of the 28 T cell receptor beta chains below, sequenced in a study of CD8 T cells in ankylosing spondylitis. TCRdb ran MiXCR on the 5' RACE reads and lists one entry per CDR3 protein. The repertoire holds some 54,000 distinct CDR3 sequences, with roughly 7.4% as singletons. The sequenced sample was blood, either unsorted or a sorted T cell fraction (not recorded which). The source is a female donor with ankylosing spondylitis or in good health (not recorded which).

The chain combines TRBV18 with TRBJ1-5, with D possibly being TRBD1 (5 bases). The CDR3 loop spans 14 amino acids. Trimming left V 3 bases short and J 5 bases short, with 11 bases between. CDR1 is KGHSH and CDR2 is LQKENI in the germline V gene. The CDR3 spells CASSPGGNDQPQHF. DNA for the CDR3: TGTGCCAGCTCACCCGGGGGTAACGATCAGCCCCAGCATTTT.

Many counts were recorded for this clonotype. The V and J genes are TRBV4-3 and TRBJ2-5, with D possibly being TRBD2 (6 bases). This CDR3 spans 14 amino acids. Germline V gives CDR1 LGHNA, CDR2 YSLEER. Trimming removed 1 base at V and 5 bases at J, with 11 bases between. As DNA, the CDR3 is TGCGCCAGCAGCCAAGGACTAGGCCGGGAGACCCAGTACTTC. It codes for CASSQGLGRETQYF.

In this sample, this clonotype turned up many times. The chain recombines TRBV6-5 with TRBJ2-2; 15 bases agree with TRBD2. This CDR3 spans 19 amino acids. The junction had 4 bases not matched to a gene; V was cut back by 2 bases and J by 0 bases. Germline V gives CDR1 MNHEY, CDR2 SVGAGI. The CDR3 DNA is TGTGCCAGCAGTTACGTGCGGACTAGCGGGGGGGCGAACACCGGGGAGCTGTTTTTT. Translation: CASSYVRTSGGANTGELFF.

This clonotype has ten or more counts. The chain uses TRBV12-3 or TRBV12-4 and TRBJ2-2; D is uncertain. Trimming removed 6 bases at V and 4 bases at J, with 9 bases between. CDR3 length: 13 amino acids. CDR3 residues: CASRSGATGELFF. In DNA form, the CDR3 reads TGTGCCAGCAGATCCGGAGCCACCGGGGAGCTGTTTTTT.

This clonotype appeared many times. V gene TRBV19 combines with J gene TRBJ2-7; 7 bases match TRBD1. Germline V gene sequence: CDR1 LNHDA, CDR2 SQIVND (reference sequence). The junction had 4 bases not matched to a gene; V was cut back by 8 bases and J by 0 bases. CDR3 length: 13 amino acids. The CDR3 DNA follows: TGTGCCAGTCAGGGGGACAACTCCTACGAGCAGTACTTC. This codes for CASQGDNSYEQYF.

This clonotype occurred many times. This chain links TRBV4-3 with TRBJ1-2; D gene uncertain. The CDR3 is 15 amino acids. In germline, CDR1 is LGHNA, CDR2 YSLEER. The V end was cut by 0 bases, the J end by 0 bases, with 8 bases between. The CDR3 DNA reads TGCGCCAGCAGCCAAGACACAAACTCTAACTATGGCTACACCTTC. Amino acid sequence: CASSQDTNSNYGYTF.

This clonotype was counted many times. The J gene is TRBJ2-2, the V gene TRBV19; D might be TRBD2 (6 bases). The CDR3 totals 12 residues. The ends were cut back, 8 bases at V and 6 bases at J, with 10 bases in the middle. Germline assignment: CDR1 LNHDA and CDR2 SQIVND (reference sequence). CDR3 in amino acids: CASGPGAGELFF. The DNA for the CDR3 is TGTGCCAGTGGCCCGGGAGCCGGGGAGCTGTTTTTT.

This clonotype was counted ten times or more. The chain employs TRBV20-1 and TRBJ2-7; D perhaps matches TRBD1 (6 bases). Germline CDR1 reads DFQATT; CDR2 reads SNEGSKA (reference sequence). V gave up 2 bases and J gave up 2 bases, with 16 bases separating them. The CDR3 spans 15 residues. CDR3 amino acids: CSARRLQGATYEQYF. The CDR3 region has the DNA TGCAGTGCTAGACGACTACAGGGTGCCACCTACGAGCAGTACTTC.

This clonotype was seen at least ten times. V usage is TRBV29-1 and J usage is TRBJ1-1; D is ambiguous. From germline, CDR1 is SQVTM and CDR2 ANQGSEA. Trimming took off 3 bases at V and 3 bases at J, with 8 bases between the two ends. This CDR3 comprises 12 residues. The CDR3 sequence is CSVDGLDTEAFF. For the CDR3, the DNA is TGCAGCGTTGACGGGTTGGACACTGAAGCTTTCTTT.

Ten or more counts support this clonotype. The V gene is TRBV12-3 or TRBV12-4, the J gene TRBJ2-7; no clear D. Trimming left V 6 bases short and J 7 bases short, with 13 bases between. CDR3 length equals 12 residues. The CDR3 bases are TGTGCCAGCAGCCAAAGCATCCGGGAGCAGTACGTC. Amino acid sequence: CASSQSIREQYV.

This clonotype was observed at least ten times. The J gene is TRBJ2-2, the V gene TRBV27, with 11 positions matching TRBD2. The V gene end was trimmed by 6 bases and the J gene end by 6 bases; junction bases not matched to a gene: 9. Germline V gene lookup returns CDR1 MNHEY and CDR2 SMNVEV (reference sequence). The CDR3 extends over 16 amino acids. The CDR3 is CASSHSGGESSGELFF. The CDR3 DNA follows: TGTGCCAGCAGCCATAGCGGGGGGGAATCCTCCGGGGAGCTGTTTTTT.

V gene TRBV7-2 combines with J gene TRBJ2-2; weak D call: TRBD1 (6 bases). This CDR3 is 14 amino acids long. V was cut by 4 bases and J by 6 bases, with 12 bases left in between. The germline CDR1 and CDR2 sequences are SGHTA and FQGNSA. The CDR3 is CASSSRDRSGELFF. In DNA, the CDR3 is TGTGCCAGCAGCTCTCGAGACAGGTCCGGGGAGCTGTTTTTT.

This clonotype was seen at least ten times. The chain links TRBV5-1 to TRBJ2-2; D tentatively fits TRBD1 or TRBD2 (5 bases each). Germline V gene sequence: CDR1 SGHRS, CDR2 YFSETQ. V shed 1 base and J shed 6 bases, with 13 bases lying between them. The CDR3 length is 15 residues. In DNA, the CDR3 is TGCGCCAGCAGCTTGACTGTGAGGGGTGCCGGGGAGCTGTTTTTT. As protein: CASSLTVRGAGELFF.

This clonotype has at least ten counts. The chain has TRBV12-3 or TRBV12-4 and TRBJ1-6; the D is unclear. Trimming shortened V by 4 bases and J by 9 bases, and 7 bases separated the two germline ends. The CDR3 sequence is 12 residues long. CDR3 DNA sequence: TGTGCCAGCAGTTCGAAGGGTTCACCCCTCCACTTT. Translation: CASSSKGSPLHF.

This clonotype was detected ten times or more. J is TRBJ2-5 and V is TRBV12-3 or TRBV12-4, with 7 bases identical to TRBD1. V was pared by 5 bases and J by 3 bases, with 9 bases of the junction left unmatched. The CDR3 sequence is 15 residues long. CDR3: CASSPFWQGEETQYF. The CDR3 region has the DNA TGTGCCAGCAGTCCGTTCTGGCAGGGGGAAGAGACCCAGTACTTC.

In its sample, this clonotype was seen many times. The chain joins TRBV10-3 to TRBJ2-1; TRBD1 matches 10 bases. This CDR3 has 14 amino acids. Losses at the gene ends were 4 bases for V and 10 bases for J; bases not matched to a gene: 7. From germline, CDR1 is ENHRY and CDR2 SYGVKD. CDR3 sequence (DNA): TGTGCCATCAGTGTAGACAGGGGGCTAGGAGAGCAGTTCTTC. Its protein is CAISVDRGLGEQFF.

This clonotype was seen repeatedly, ten times or more. The chain links TRBV5-1 to TRBJ2-3, with TRBD2 matching 12 bases. Germline loops: CDR1 SGHRS, CDR2 YFSETQ. This CDR3 is built from 14 residues. The ends lost 9 bases at V and 1 base at J; junction bases unmatched: 3. CDR3 in DNA: TGCGCCACCAGACTAGCGGGGGGCACAGATACGCAGTATTTT. The encoded protein is CATRLAGGTDTQYF. The full variable domain, completed using reference TRBV5-1 and TRBJ2-3, is KAGVTQTPRYLIKTRGQQVTLSCSPISGHRSVSWYQQTPGQGLQFLFEYFSETQRNKGNFPGRFSGRQFSNSRSEMNVSTLELGDSALYLCATRLAGGTDTQYFGPGTRLTVL.

This clonotype was observed at least ten times. The rearrangement links TRBV5-1 to TRBJ2-7; no firm D call. The CDR3 is made up of 11 amino acids. Trimming removed 4 bases from V and 2 bases from J, with 4 bases in between. Germline V gives CDR1 SGHRS, CDR2 YFSETQ. CDR3 protein: CASSPAYEQYF. CDR3 nucleotides: TGCGCCAGCAGCCCAGCCTACGAGCAGTACTTC.

At least ten counts were recorded for this clonotype. The chain couples TRBV5-1 to TRBJ2-7, with 8 bases aligning to TRBD1. The CDR3 is 17 amino acids. Germline V gene sequence: CDR1 SGHRS, CDR2 YFSETQ. Losses at the gene ends were 0 bases for V and 5 bases for J; bases not matched to a gene: 13. The CDR3 region has the DNA TGCGCCAGCAGCTTGGCGGGGGTGTCGGGACAGGCCCACGAGCAGTACTTC. This translates into CASSLAGVSGQAHEQYF.

This clonotype was detected many times. The rearrangement uses TRBV28 and TRBJ1-6; D gene uncertain. The germline V and J ends were trimmed by 5 bases and 5 bases, with 10 bases remaining between them. Germline assignment: CDR1 MDHEN and CDR2 SYDVKM. The CDR3 length is 14 residues. The CDR3: CASSLRANNSPLHF. CDR3 nucleotides: TGTGCCAGCAGTCTAAGAGCGAATAATTCACCCCTCCACTTT.

This clonotype was detected ten times or more. The chain combines TRBV6-5 with TRBJ2-1; D is tentatively TRBD1 or TRBD2 (5 bases each). CDR3 length: 14 residues. In germline, CDR1 is MNHEY, CDR2 SVGAGI. Trimming stripped 2 bases from V and 2 bases from J, with 7 bases between. For the CDR3, the DNA is TGTGCCAGCAGTTACATGGGACCCTACAATGAGCAGTTCTTC. Translating it yields CASSYMGPYNEQFF.

This clonotype has at least ten counts. The chain has TRBV3-1 and TRBJ2-1; TRBD2 matches 14 bases. The CDR3 runs 18 residues. The J segment lost 4 bases and the V segment lost 4 bases, leaving 9 bases of the junction unmatched. Germline assignment: CDR1 LGHDT and CDR2 YNNKEL (reference sequence). The CDR3 sequence is CASSLTSGGAGRYNEQFF. CDR3 in DNA: TGTGCCAGCAGCCTGACTAGCGGGGGGGCCGGGCGGTACAATGAGCAGTTCTTC.

This clonotype came up many times. The chain is built from TRBV3-1 and TRBJ2-1; 12 nucleotides line up with TRBD2. Looked up from germline, CDR1 is LGHDT and CDR2 is YNNKEL (reference sequence). The CDR3 spans 17 residues. The V and J ends lost 4 bases and 6 bases, in that order; junction bases with no gene match: 10. The CDR3 spells CASSRRATGLAGNEQFF. The CDR3 DNA follows: TGTGCCAGCAGCCGAAGGGCCACGGGACTAGCGGGCAATGAGCAGTTCTTC.

This clonotype was seen many times. The chain carries TRBV4-3 and TRBJ1-2, with TRBD1 as a possible D gene (5 bases). CDR1 is LGHNA, CDR2 YSLEER, per germline. The V end lost 6 bases, the J end lost 7 bases, and 24 bases lay between the germline ends. The CDR3 is made up of 16 amino acids. CDR3 in DNA: TGCGCCAGCAGTCTTCAGCCTCAGGGATTCGCCGGTGGCTACACCTTC. Its protein product is CASSLQPQGFAGGYTF.

In its sample, this clonotype was seen many times. The chain couples TRBV28 to TRBJ1-2, with a weak D call TRBD1 (6 bases). Trimming shortened V by 5 bases and J by 8 bases, and 9 bases separated the two germline ends. There are 11 residues in the CDR3. Germline V gene sequence: CDR1 MDHEN, CDR2 SYDVKM. CDR3: CASSRTEGYTF. The CDR3 nucleotides are TGTGCCAGCAGTCGGACAGAAGGCTACACCTTC.

In this sample, this clonotype turned up many times. The V call is TRBV12-3 or TRBV12-4, the J call TRBJ1-5, with unresolved D. This CDR3 has 13 amino acids. Trimming left V 5 bases short and J 3 bases short, with 8 bases between. Here the CDR3 reads CASSPGINQPQHF. DNA of the CDR3: TGTGCCAGCAGTCCCGGGATCAATCAGCCCCAGCATTTT.

The sample holds many counts of this clonotype. The chain uses TRBV5-1 and TRBJ2-3; D uncertain. Per the germline V gene, CDR1 is SGHRS and CDR2 is YFSETQ. This CDR3 is built from 14 residues. V dropped 3 bases and J dropped 6 bases, with 14 bases sitting between them. CDR3 residues: CASSSSPRRDTQYF. In DNA form, the CDR3 reads TGCGCCAGCAGCTCGTCCCCCCGAAGGGATACGCAGTATTTT.

At least ten counts were recorded for this clonotype. The chain employs TRBV5-1 and TRBJ1-3, with D possibly matching TRBD1 (5 bases). The CDR3 has 16 amino acids. Germline values: CDR1 SGHRS, CDR2 YFSETQ. Trimming stripped 6 bases from V and 1 base from J, with 17 bases between. The CDR3: CASKGGSGGSGNTIYF. In DNA form, the CDR3 reads TGCGCCAGCAAGGGAGGTAGCGGGGGATCTGGAAACACCATATATTTT.